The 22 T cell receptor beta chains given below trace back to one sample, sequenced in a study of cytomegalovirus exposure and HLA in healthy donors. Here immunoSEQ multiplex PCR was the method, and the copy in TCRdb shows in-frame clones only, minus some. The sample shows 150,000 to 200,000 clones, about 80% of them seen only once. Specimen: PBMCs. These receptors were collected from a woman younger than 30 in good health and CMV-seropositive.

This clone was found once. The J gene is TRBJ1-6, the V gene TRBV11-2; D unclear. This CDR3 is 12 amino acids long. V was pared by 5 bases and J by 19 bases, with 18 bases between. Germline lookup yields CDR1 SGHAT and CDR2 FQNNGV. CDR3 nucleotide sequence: TGTGCCAGCAGCGATGGACCGAGGGCCGCGCACTTT. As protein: CASSDGPRAAHF.

CDR3: CASSRRLAEVYNEQFF. DNA for the CDR3: TGTGCCAGCAGCCGACGACTAGCGGAAGTATACAATGAGCAGTTCTTC. The chain combines TRBV7-2 with TRBJ2-1, with 9 bases identical to TRBD2. This CDR3 is 16 amino acids long. The V gene's germline CDR1 is SGHTA and CDR2 FQGNSA. Trimming at V came to 5 bases and at J to 4 bases, leaving 9 bases not matched to a gene.

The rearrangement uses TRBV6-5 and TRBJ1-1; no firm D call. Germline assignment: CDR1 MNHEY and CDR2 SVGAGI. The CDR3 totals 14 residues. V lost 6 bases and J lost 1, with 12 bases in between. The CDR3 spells CASSQNPGNTEAFF. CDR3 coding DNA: TGTGCCAGCAGCCAAAATCCAGGGAACACTGAAGCTTTCTTT.

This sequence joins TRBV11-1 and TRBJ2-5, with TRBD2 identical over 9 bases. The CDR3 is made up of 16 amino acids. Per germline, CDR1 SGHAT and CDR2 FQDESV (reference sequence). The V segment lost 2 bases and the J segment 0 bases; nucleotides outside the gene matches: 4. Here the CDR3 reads CASSLKRGAYQETQYF. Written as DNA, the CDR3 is TGTGCCAGCAGCTTAAAGCGGGGGGCGTACCAAGAGACCCAGTACTTC.

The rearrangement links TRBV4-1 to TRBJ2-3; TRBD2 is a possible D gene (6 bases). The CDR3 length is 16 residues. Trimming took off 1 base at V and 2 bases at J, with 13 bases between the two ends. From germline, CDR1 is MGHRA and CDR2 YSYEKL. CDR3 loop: CASSQGVAGNTDTQYF. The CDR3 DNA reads TGCGCCAGCAGCCAAGGTGTCGCGGGGAACACAGATACGCAGTATTTT.

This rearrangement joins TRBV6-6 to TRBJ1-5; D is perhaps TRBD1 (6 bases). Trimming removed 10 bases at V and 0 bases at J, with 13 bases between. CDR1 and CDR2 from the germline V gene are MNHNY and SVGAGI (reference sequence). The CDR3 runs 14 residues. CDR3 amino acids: CAIGGQNSNQPQHF. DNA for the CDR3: TGTGCCATTGGGGGACAAAATAGCAATCAGCCCCAGCATTTT.

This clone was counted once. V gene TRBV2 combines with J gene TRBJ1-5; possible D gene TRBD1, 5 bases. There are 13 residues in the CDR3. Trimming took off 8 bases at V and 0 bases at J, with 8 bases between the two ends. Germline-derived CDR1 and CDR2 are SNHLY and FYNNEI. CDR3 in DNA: TGTGCCAGCCAGGGCTATAGCAATCAGCCCCAGCATTTT. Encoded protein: CASQGYSNQPQHF.

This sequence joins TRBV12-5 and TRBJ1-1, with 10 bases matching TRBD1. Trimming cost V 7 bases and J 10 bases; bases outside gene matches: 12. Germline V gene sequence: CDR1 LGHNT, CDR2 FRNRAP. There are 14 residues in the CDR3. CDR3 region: CASADHDRGRGAFF. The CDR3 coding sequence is TGTGCTAGTGCCGACCATGACAGGGGGCGCGGAGCTTTCTTT.

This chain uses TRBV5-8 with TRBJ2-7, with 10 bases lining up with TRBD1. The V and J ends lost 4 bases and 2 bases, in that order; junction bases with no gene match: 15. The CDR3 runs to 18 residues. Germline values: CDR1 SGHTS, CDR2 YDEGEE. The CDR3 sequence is CASSRDRGYRAWPYEQYF. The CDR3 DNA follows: TGTGCCAGCAGCCGGGACAGGGGTTACCGAGCGTGGCCCTACGAGCAGTACTTC.

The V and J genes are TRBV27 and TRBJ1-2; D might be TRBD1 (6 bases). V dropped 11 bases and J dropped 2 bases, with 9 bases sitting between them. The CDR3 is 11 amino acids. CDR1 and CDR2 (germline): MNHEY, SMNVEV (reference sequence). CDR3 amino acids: CASGHNYGYTF. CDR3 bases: TGTGCCTCGGGACACAACTATGGCTACACCTTC.

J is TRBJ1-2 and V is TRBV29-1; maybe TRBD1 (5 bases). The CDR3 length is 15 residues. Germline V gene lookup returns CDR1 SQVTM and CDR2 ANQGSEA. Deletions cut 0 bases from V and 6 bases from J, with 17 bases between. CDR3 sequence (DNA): TGCAGCGTTGAAGAAGTGGCAGGGAGGGATCATGGCTACACCTTC. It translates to CSVEEVAGRDHGYTF. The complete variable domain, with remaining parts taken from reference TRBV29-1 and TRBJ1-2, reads SAVISQKPSRDICQRGTSLTIQCQVDSQVTMMFWYRQQPGQSLTLIATANQGSEATYESGFVIDKFPISRPNLTFSTLTVSNMSPEDSSIYLCSVEEVAGRDHGYTFGSGTRLTVV.

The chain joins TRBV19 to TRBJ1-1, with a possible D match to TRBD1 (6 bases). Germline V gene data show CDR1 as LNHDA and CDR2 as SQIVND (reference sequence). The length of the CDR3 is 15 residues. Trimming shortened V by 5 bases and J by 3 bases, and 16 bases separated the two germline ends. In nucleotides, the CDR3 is TGTGCCAGTAGTGCCACAGGGCCGGGCGACACTGAAGCTTTCTTT. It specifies CASSATGPGDTEAFF.

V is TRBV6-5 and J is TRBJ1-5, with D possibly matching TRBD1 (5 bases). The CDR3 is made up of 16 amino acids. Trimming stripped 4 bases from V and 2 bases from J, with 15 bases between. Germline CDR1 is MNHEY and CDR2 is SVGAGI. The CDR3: CASSFRTGGGNQPQHF. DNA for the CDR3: TGTGCCAGCAGTTTTAGGACGGGGGGAGGCAATCAGCCCCAGCATTTT.

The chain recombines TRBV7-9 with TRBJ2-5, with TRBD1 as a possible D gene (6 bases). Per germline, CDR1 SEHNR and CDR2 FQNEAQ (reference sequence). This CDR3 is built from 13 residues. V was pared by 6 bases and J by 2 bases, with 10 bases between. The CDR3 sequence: CASSVGGQETQYF. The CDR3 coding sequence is TGTGCCAGCAGTGTAGGGGGTCAAGAGACCCAGTACTTC.

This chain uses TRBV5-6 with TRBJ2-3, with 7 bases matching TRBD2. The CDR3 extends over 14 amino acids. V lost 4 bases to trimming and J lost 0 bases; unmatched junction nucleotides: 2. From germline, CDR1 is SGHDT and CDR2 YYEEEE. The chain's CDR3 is CASSRGGSTDTQYF. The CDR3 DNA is TGTGCCAGCAGCCGCGGGGGAAGCACAGATACGCAGTATTTT.

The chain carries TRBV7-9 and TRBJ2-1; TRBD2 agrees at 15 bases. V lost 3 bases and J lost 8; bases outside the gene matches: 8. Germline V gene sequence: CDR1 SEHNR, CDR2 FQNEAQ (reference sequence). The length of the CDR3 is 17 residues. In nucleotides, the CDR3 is TGTGCCAGCAGCTTCAATGGACTAGCGGGGGGGCCCTATGAGCAGTTCTTC. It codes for CASSFNGLAGGPYEQFF.

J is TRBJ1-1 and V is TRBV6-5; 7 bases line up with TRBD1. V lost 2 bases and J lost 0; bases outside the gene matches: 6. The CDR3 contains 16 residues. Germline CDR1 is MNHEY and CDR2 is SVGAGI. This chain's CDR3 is CASSYDSRGVNTEAFF. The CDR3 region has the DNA TGTGCCAGCAGTTACGATTCCAGGGGGGTGAACACTGAAGCTTTCTTT.

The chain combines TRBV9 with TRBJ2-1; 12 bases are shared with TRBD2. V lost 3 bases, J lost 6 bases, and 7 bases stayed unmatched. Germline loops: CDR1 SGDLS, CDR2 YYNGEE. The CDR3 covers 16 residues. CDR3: CASSASLAGGRNEQFF. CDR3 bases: TGTGCCAGCAGCGCTTCTCTAGCGGGGGGGCGCAATGAGCAGTTCTTC.

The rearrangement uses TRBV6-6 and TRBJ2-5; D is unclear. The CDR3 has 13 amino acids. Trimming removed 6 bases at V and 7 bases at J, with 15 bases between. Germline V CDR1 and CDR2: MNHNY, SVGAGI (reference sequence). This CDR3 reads CASRSSLPGTQYF. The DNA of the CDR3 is TGTGCCAGCAGGTCCTCGCTCCCAGGGACCCAGTACTTC.

CDR3 bases: TGTGCCAGCAGTTTCCGGGATTTTAACTCTGGAAACACCATATATTTT. Its protein is CASSFRDFNSGNTIYF. The chain links TRBV6-5 to TRBJ1-3; D ambiguous. V was trimmed by 4 bases and J by 0 bases, leaving 13 bases between them. This CDR3 is built from 16 residues. Germline V gene lookup returns CDR1 MNHEY and CDR2 SVGAGI.

CDR3 residues: CASSQEGTGGPLGTIYF. CDR3 DNA sequence: TGCGCCAGCAGCCAAGAGGGAACAGGGGGCCCGTTAGGCACCATATATTTT. The genes are TRBV4-3 and TRBJ1-3; the match to TRBD1 covers 9 bases. Germline CDR1 is LGHNA and CDR2 is YSLEER. The CDR3 loop spans 17 amino acids. V trimming: 0 bases; J trimming: 9 bases; junction bases outside the gene matches: 12.

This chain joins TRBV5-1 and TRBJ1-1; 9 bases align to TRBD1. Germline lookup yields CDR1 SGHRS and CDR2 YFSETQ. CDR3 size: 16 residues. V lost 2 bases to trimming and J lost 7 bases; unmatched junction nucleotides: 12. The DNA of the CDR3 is TGCGCCAGCAGCTTCAAGGGCCCGGGACAGGGTAATGAAGCTTTCTTT. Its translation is CASSFKGPGQGNEAFF.